This TCR beta chain was retrieved from a study of graft-versus-host responses after intestinal transplantation. Notes on this clone: What it binds is not known.

This table comes from immunoSEQ multiplex PCR, and its TCRdb copy is limited to in-frame clones, with some not included. The table records about 88,000 clones, about 94% of them present only once. Germline-derived CDR1 and CDR2 are SNHLY and FYNNEI. V gave up 10 bases and J gave up 7 bases, with 14 bases separating them. The CDR3 extends over 12 amino acids. Sequences were derived from unstimulated CD4+ T cells sorted from spleen or lymph node cells, sampled before transplant. The receptor was derived from a human donor who was the organ donor for an intestinal transplant. V usage is TRBV2 and J usage is TRBJ2-1; no clear D. The CDR3 loop is CATEFIQNEQFF. The DNA of the CDR3 is TGTGCCACCGAATTCATACAAAATGAGCAGTTCTTC.